Listed here are 9 T cell receptor beta chains from one sample, sequenced in a study of T cells after yellow fever vaccination. TCRdb re-called the 5' RACE reads through MiXCR, storing one row per CDR3 protein. The data hold hundreds of thousands of distinct CDR3 sequences, with roughly 8.7% observed a single time. This material consisted of PBMCs, taken on the day of the first yellow fever vaccination. The receptor source for this set is a man younger than 30 who received the YFV17D yellow fever vaccine.

This clonotype was detected ten times or more. The rearrangement links TRBV5-1 to TRBJ2-2; 7 nucleotides line up with TRBD2. From germline, CDR1 is SGHRS and CDR2 YFSETQ. CDR3 length: 17 amino acids. With V trimmed by 4 bases and J by 5 bases, 14 bases remained unmatched. The CDR3 loop reads CASSRSLSGAGTGELFF. CDR3 nucleotides: TGCGCCAGCAGCCGCTCTCTAAGCGGGGCAGGGACCGGGGAGCTGTTTTTT. Filled out from reference TRBV5-1 and TRBJ2-2, the complete variable domain reads KAGVTQTPRYLIKTRGQQVTLSCSPISGHRSVSWYQQTPGQGLQFLFEYFSETQRNKGNFPGRFSGRQFSNSRSEMNVSTLELGDSALYLCASSRSLSGAGTGELFFGEGSRLTVL.

In this sample, this clonotype turned up a few times. The rearrangement uses TRBV7-2 and TRBJ1-2; D is perhaps TRBD1 (6 bases). The germline CDR1 and CDR2 sequences are SGHTA and FQGNSA. V dropped 4 bases and J dropped 1 base, with 13 bases sitting between them. This CDR3 is built from 15 residues. CDR3 sequence reads: CASSSRGGYNYGYTF. Here the CDR3 DNA reads TGTGCCAGCAGCTCCCGGGGGGGCTATAACTATGGCTACACCTTC. Full variable domain (outside the CDR3, taken from reference TRBV7-2 and TRBJ1-2): GAGVSQSPSNKVTEKGKDVELRCDPISGHTALYWYRQSLGQGLEFLIYFQGNSAPDKSGLPSDRFSAERTGGSVSTLTIQRTQQEDSAVYLCASSSRGGYNYGYTFGSGTRLTVV.

This clonotype was seen a few times. The V call is TRBV7-2, the J call TRBJ1-1; no clear D gene. CDR1 is SGHTA and CDR2 is FQGNSA in the germline V gene. The CDR3 is 12 amino acids. V was trimmed by 2 bases and J by 11 bases, leaving 12 bases between them. The CDR3 sequence is CASSLLRVTAFF. CDR3 coding DNA: TGTGCCAGCAGCTTACTTCGGGTTACGGCTTTCTTT.

In its sample, this clonotype was seen many times. The rearrangement links TRBV4-2 to TRBJ2-2, with TRBD1 as a possible D gene (6 bases). Germline values: CDR1 LGHNA, CDR2 YNFKEQ. CDR3 length equals 13 residues. Trimming removed 3 bases at V and 6 bases at J, with 8 bases between. The CDR3 sequence is CASSHRGSGELFF. As DNA, the CDR3 is TGTGCCAGCAGCCACAGGGGTTCCGGGGAGCTGTTTTTT.

The V call is TRBV5-4, the J call TRBJ2-1; D perhaps matches TRBD2 (6 bases). V gave up 6 bases and J gave up 5 bases, with 15 bases separating them. The germline V gene has CDR1 SGHNT and CDR2 YYREEE (reference sequence). The length of the CDR3 is 14 residues. The CDR3 DNA reads as TGTGCCAGCATCGGGGGACGGTGGAACAATGAGCAGTTCTTC. Translating gives CASIGGRWNNEQFF.

The sample holds a few counts of this clonotype. The chain carries TRBV4-3 and TRBJ1-6; a possible D gene is TRBD1 (6 bases). The CDR3 sequence is 16 residues long. The V end was cut by 4 bases, the J end by 11 bases, with 21 bases between. Germline assignment: CDR1 LGHNA and CDR2 YSLEER. CDR3 sequence: CASSPTLGGGLTPLHF. CDR3 bases: TGCGCCAGCAGCCCTACCCTCGGAGGGGGTCTGACACCCCTCCACTTT.

Turning to this clonotype: At one boundary the junction diverges from the germline segment, which might be a read error. V is TRBV7-2 and J is TRBJ1-1; no firm D call. Germline CDR1 SGHTA, CDR2 FQGNSA. The CDR3 extends over 13 amino acids. CDR3 bases: TGTGCCAGCAGTTTAGGTTGGGGCACTGAAGCTTTCTTT. This sequence encodes CASSLGWGTEAFF.

This clonotype showed up just a few times. This chain joins TRBV4-3 and TRBJ1-4; D unclear. This CDR3 comprises 15 residues. Between the trimmed V and J ends, which lost 4 bases and 2 bases, there was a span of 11 bases. Germline values: CDR1 LGHNA, CDR2 YSLEER. The CDR3 protein is CASSLNRGTNEKLFF. CDR3 in DNA: TGCGCCAGCAGCCTCAATCGAGGCACTAATGAAAAACTGTTTTTT.

This clonotype was observed a handful of times. The chain joins TRBV7-9 to TRBJ2-7, with 7 bases identical to TRBD1. Trimming took 5 bases from V and 3 from J; bases not matched to a gene: 4. The CDR3 is made up of 13 amino acids. Germline loops: CDR1 SEHNR, CDR2 FQNEAQ (reference sequence). CDR3 region: CASSPDRVYEQYF. CDR3 sequence (DNA): TGTGCCAGCAGCCCTGACAGGGTCTACGAGCAGTACTTC.